The 32 T cell receptor beta chains presented below share a single source sample, sequenced in a study of blood T cell repertoires in COVID-19. Assay: immunoSEQ multiplex PCR; the TCRdb copy retains only in-frame clones and omits some. Here the sample spans roughly 360,000 clones, approximately 90% being singletons. The sequenced sample was PBMCs or T cells enriched from blood (not recorded which). The receptors originated from a woman under 40 with acute COVID-19.

Concerning this clone: A read error may account for a junction end that differs from germline. The chain couples TRBV7-6 to TRBJ1-1; tentative D call: TRBD1 (5 bases). The CDR3 is 15 amino acids. Germline V gene data show CDR1 as SGHVS and CDR2 as FNYEAQ. The CDR3 reads CASSNGGGLNSEAFF. The CDR3 coding sequence is TGTGCCAGCAGTAACGGGGGGGGGTTGAACTCTGAAGCTTTCTTT.

This chain joins TRBV5-1 and TRBJ1-2; 8 bases agree with TRBD1. The CDR3 loop spans 14 amino acids. CDR1 and CDR2 (germline): SGHRS, YFSETQ. V trimming: 2 bases; J trimming: 7 bases; junction bases outside the gene matches: 7. The CDR3 DNA reads as TGCGCCAGCAGCTTAACGACAGGGGTCGGTGGCTACACCTTC. Translating it yields CASSLTTGVGGYTF.

The J gene is TRBJ1-6, the V gene TRBV7-3; 8 positions match TRBD1. J gave up 10 bases and V 1 base, and 9 bases lay outside the gene matches. CDR3 length: 16 residues. Germline CDR1 and CDR2: SGHTA and FQGTGA. The CDR3 spells CASSLNPQGAGSPLHF. Written as DNA, the CDR3 is TGTGCCAGCAGCTTAAATCCCCAGGGGGCCGGATCACCCCTCCACTTT.

V is TRBV7-9 and J is TRBJ1-1, with TRBD1 matching 7 bases. From germline, CDR1 is SEHNR and CDR2 FQNEAQ (reference sequence). The CDR3 totals 15 residues. V trimming: 5 bases; J trimming: 2 bases; junction bases outside the gene matches: 8. The CDR3 DNA reads as TGTGCCAGCAGCCCGGCGGACAGGACAAACACTGAAGCTTTCTTT. Translating it yields CASSPADRTNTEAFF.

The V and J genes are TRBV6-5 and TRBJ1-1; D unresolved. The V gene's germline CDR1 is MNHEY and CDR2 SVGAGI. The CDR3 sequence is 14 residues long. Trimming stripped 6 bases from V and 0 bases from J, with 11 bases between. CDR3 in amino acids: CASRSGRLNTEAFF. CDR3 sequence (DNA): TGTGCCAGCAGATCAGGCAGGTTGAACACTGAAGCTTTCTTT.

This clone was seen more than once but under ten times. CDR3 residues: CASSLKQGGDTEAFF. The CDR3 coding sequence is TGTGCCAGCAGTCTAAAACAGGGTGGTGACACTGAAGCTTTCTTT. The chain has TRBV2 and TRBJ1-1, with D possibly matching TRBD1 (6 bases). This CDR3 is 15 amino acids long. V was shortened by 5 bases and J by 3 bases, with 16 bases between the two germline ends. Germline CDR1 SNHLY, CDR2 FYNNEI.

V usage is TRBV12-5 and J usage is TRBJ1-1; TRBD1 agrees at 8 bases. The trim removed 4 bases at V and 1 base at J, leaving 5 bases unmatched. Per the germline V gene, CDR1 is LGHNT and CDR2 is FRNRAP. The CDR3 length is 15 residues. This CDR3 reads CASGSWTGKNTEAFF. As DNA, the CDR3 is TGTGCTAGTGGTTCTTGGACAGGGAAGAACACTGAAGCTTTCTTT.

V and J are TRBV20-1 and TRBJ1-5; 10 nucleotides agree with TRBD1. CDR3 size: 17 residues. Per the germline V gene, CDR1 is DFQATT and CDR2 is SNEGSKA (reference sequence). J gave up 4 bases and V 3 bases, and 12 bases lay outside the gene matches. Here the CDR3 DNA reads TGCAGTGCTAGTGGGAGGGACAGGGGAGGGAAAAATCAGCCCCAGCATTTT. Its translation is CSASGRDRGGKNQPQHF.

The rearrangement joins TRBV3-1 (or the pseudogene TRBV3-2) to TRBJ1-6; possibly TRBD1 for D (6 bases). The CDR3 is 14 amino acids. Germline V gene data show CDR1 as LGHDT and CDR2 as YNNKEL (reference sequence). Trimming shortened V by 7 bases and J by 7 bases, and 14 bases separated the two germline ends. This CDR3 reads CASMLRGGNSPLHF. The CDR3 DNA reads as TGTGCCAGCATGTTGAGGGGGGGGAATTCACCCCTCCACTTT.

This clone came up once. The J gene is TRBJ2-1, the V gene TRBV7-3; a weak D match, TRBD1 (6 bases). The CDR3 has 15 residues. The germline CDR1 and CDR2 sequences are SGHTA and FQGTGA. V lost 2 bases, J lost 7 bases, and 15 bases lay in between. CDR3 region: CASSLVPTGTNEQFF. In DNA, the CDR3 is TGTGCCAGCAGCTTAGTTCCCACAGGGACAAATGAGCAGTTCTTC.

The CDR3 nucleotides read TGCGCCAGCAGCTTGCCTGAGGGAAACACCATATATTTT. Translating it yields CASSLPEGNTIYF. The rearrangement links TRBV5-1 to TRBJ1-3; D remains unclear. From germline, CDR1 is SGHRS and CDR2 YFSETQ. CDR3 length: 13 residues. Trimming left V 1 base short and J 4 bases short, with 6 bases between.

V is TRBV5-1 and J is TRBJ1-2, with TRBD1 identical over 7 bases. This CDR3 is 13 amino acids long. V lost 4 bases and J lost 5; bases outside the gene matches: 5. Germline CDR1 reads SGHRS; CDR2 reads YFSETQ. For the CDR3, the DNA is TGCGCCAGCAGCCCGGGGGACAGATATGGCTACACCTTC. Protein product: CASSPGDRYGYTF.

The chain combines TRBV25-1 with TRBJ1-5; TRBD1 agrees at 9 bases. The ends lost 3 bases at V and 6 bases at J; junction bases unmatched: 9. Germline-derived CDR1 and CDR2 are MGHDK and SYGVNS. CDR3 length: 16 amino acids. CDR3 amino acids: CASSEQGQGIRQPQHF. The CDR3 coding sequence is TGTGCCAGCAGTGAGCAGGGACAGGGCATACGTCAGCCCCAGCATTTT. Drawing the rest from reference TRBV25-1 and TRBJ1-5, the complete variable domain is EADIYQTPRYLVIGTGKKITLECSQTMGHDKMYWYQQDPGMELHLIHYSYGVNSTEKGDLSSESTVSRIRTEHFPLTLESARPSHTSQYLCASSEQGQGIRQPQHFGDGTRLSIL.

This chain connects TRBV6-5 to TRBJ1-1, with 9 positions matching TRBD1. Per germline, CDR1 MNHEY and CDR2 SVGAGI. The CDR3 covers 14 residues. With V trimmed by 6 bases and J by 3 bases, 5 bases remained unmatched. CDR3 DNA: TGTGCCAGCAGACCGGGACAGGGCTACACTGAAGCTTTCTTT. Its protein product is CASRPGQGYTEAFF.

This sequence joins TRBV11-2 and TRBJ1-1, with D possibly matching TRBD1 (5 bases). The CDR3 is 15 amino acids. Deletions cut 6 bases from V and 1 base from J, with 15 bases between. Per germline, CDR1 SGHAT and CDR2 FQNNGV. The CDR3 spells CASRAGRAQNTEAFF. The CDR3 DNA follows: TGTGCCAGCAGGGCCGGCAGGGCCCAGAACACTGAAGCTTTCTTT.

The chain joins TRBV5-1 to TRBJ2-5; TRBD1 matches 9 bases. The V gene's germline CDR1 is SGHRS and CDR2 YFSETQ. The CDR3 sequence is 16 residues long. V lost 3 bases and J lost 5; bases outside the gene matches: 11. CDR3 residues: CASSSTTGGAWETQYF. For the CDR3, the DNA is TGCGCCAGCAGCTCCACTACAGGGGGCGCATGGGAGACCCAGTACTTC.

The rearrangement uses TRBV12-3 or TRBV12-4 and TRBJ1-1, with 8 nucleotides matching TRBD1. Trimming at V came to 8 bases and at J to 10 bases, leaving 9 bases not matched to a gene. CDR3 length equals 12 residues. The CDR3 DNA reads TGTGCCAGCGGGCCTGACAGGGGACGAGCTTTCTTT. It is translated as CASGPDRGRAFF.

The chain has TRBV2 and TRBJ1-5; no reliable D call. From germline, CDR1 is SNHLY and CDR2 FYNNEI. This CDR3 comprises 13 residues. V was pared by 4 bases and J by 0 bases, with 4 bases between. CDR3 nucleotides: TGTGCCAGCAGTGGACATAGCAATCAGCCCCAGCATTTT. This encodes CASSGHSNQPQHF.

The V and J genes are TRBV7-3 and TRBJ2-3; TRBD2 aligns across 7 bases. The CDR3 extends over 16 amino acids. V gave up 1 base and J gave up 2 bases; unmatched junction bases: 6. CDR1 and CDR2 (germline): SGHTA, FQGTGA. Here the CDR3 DNA reads TGTGCCAGCAGCTTAATGGGGCGGGGGTACACAGATACGCAGTATTTT. It codes for CASSLMGRGYTDTQYF.

This chain uses TRBV13 with TRBJ2-1, with D tentatively TRBD2 (5 bases). This CDR3 is 14 amino acids long. V dropped 3 bases and J dropped 0 bases, with 6 bases sitting between them. The germline V gene has CDR1 PRHDT and CDR2 FYEKMQ (reference sequence). CDR3 DNA sequence: TGTGCCAGCAGCTTCGGGGACTCCTACAATGAGCAGTTCTTC. Its protein product is CASSFGDSYNEQFF.

The chain recombines TRBV29-1 with TRBJ1-2; D gene uncertain. This CDR3 region has 9 residues. Germline loops: CDR1 SQVTM, CDR2 ANQGSEA. Between the trimmed V and J ends, which lost 7 bases and 8 bases, there was a span of 8 bases. The CDR3, as DNA: TGCAGCGAAGATCGGGGCTACACCTTC. Encoded protein: CSEDRGYTF.

The V call is TRBV5-1, the J call TRBJ1-2; tentative D call: TRBD1 (6 bases). V lost 1 base and J lost 7, with 29 bases in between. There are 19 residues in the CDR3. Germline V gives CDR1 SGHRS, CDR2 YFSETQ. CDR3 protein: CASSLTVLQGMESGGGYTF. As DNA, the CDR3 is TGCGCCAGCAGCTTGACAGTTTTACAGGGTATGGAATCAGGTGGTGGCTACACCTTC.

This rearrangement joins TRBV4-1 to TRBJ1-1; D possibly corresponds to TRBD1 (6 bases). Trimming took 4 bases from V and 5 from J, leaving 14 bases between them. The CDR3 runs 14 residues. Germline CDR1 reads MGHRA; CDR2 reads YSYEKL. CDR3 loop: CASSPGHTWTEAFF. The CDR3, as DNA: TGCGCCAGCAGCCCGGGACACACATGGACTGAAGCTTTCTTT.

DNA for the CDR3: TGTGCCACCAGCCCCTTCCCACAGATCACTGAAGCTTTCTTT. Translation: CATSPFPQITEAFF. The chain carries TRBV15 and TRBJ1-1; D ambiguous. This CDR3 spans 14 amino acids. The V end was cut by 5 bases, the J end by 4 bases, with 14 bases between. The germline V gene encodes CDR1 LNHNV and CDR2 YYDKDF (reference sequence).

The CDR3 reads CASSSTGTEAFF. DNA for the CDR3: TGTGCCAGCAGCTCGACCGGGACAGAAGCTTTCTTT. V is TRBV7-9 and J is TRBJ1-1, with D possibly TRBD1 on 6 matching bases. This CDR3 spans 12 amino acids. Germline CDR1 and CDR2: SEHNR and FQNEAQ (reference sequence). V gave up 4 bases and J gave up 8 bases, with 11 bases separating them.

CDR3 region: CASSSGQGAFWSPLHF. CDR3 DNA: TGTGCCAGCAGCTCCGGACAGGGGGCGTTTTGGTCACCCCTCCACTTT. V and J are TRBV7-9 and TRBJ1-6, with TRBD1 identical over 11 bases. Germline loops: CDR1 SEHNR, CDR2 FQNEAQ (reference sequence). The V gene end was trimmed by 4 bases and the J gene end by 10 bases; junction bases not matched to a gene: 9. CDR3 length: 16 amino acids. Looking up the rest from reference TRBV7-9 and TRBJ1-6 gives the full variable domain: DTGVSQNPRHKITKRGQNVTFRCDPISEHNRLYWYRQTLGQGPEFLTYFQNEAQLEKSRLLSDRFSAERPKGSFSTLEIQRTEQGDSAMYLCASSSGQGAFWSPLHFGNGTRLTVT.

This chain links TRBV5-1 with TRBJ1-1, with D possibly matching TRBD1 (5 bases). This CDR3 has 14 amino acids. Trimming took 4 bases from V and 4 from J, leaving 14 bases between them. The germline CDR1 and CDR2 sequences are SGHRS and YFSETQ. CDR3 bases: TGCGCCAGCAGCAAAGCGGTCGGGGGCACTGAAGCTTTCTTT. Its translation is CASSKAVGGTEAFF.

The chain is built from TRBV5-1 and TRBJ2-1; 7 bases are shared with TRBD2. Germline V CDR1 and CDR2: SGHRS, YFSETQ. With 0 bases clipped from V and 3 bases from J, the junction kept 3 bases outside the gene matches. The CDR3 length is 15 residues. CDR3 protein: CASSLVASGYNEQFF. DNA of the CDR3: TGCGCCAGCAGCTTGGTGGCTAGCGGCTACAATGAGCAGTTCTTC.

This clone has a single count. The genes are TRBV24-1 and TRBJ1-4; D gene uncertain. V shed 12 bases and J shed 6 bases, with 19 bases lying between them. There are 14 residues in the CDR3. Germline CDR1 and CDR2: KGHDR and SFDVKD. CDR3 amino acids: CAALRACRYEKLFF. In DNA, the CDR3 is TGTGCCGCCCTTCGAGCTTGTAGATATGAAAAACTGTTTTTT.

The rearrangement joins TRBV15 to TRBJ1-2, with 12 bases lining up with TRBD1. CDR3 size: 15 residues. The junction had 12 bases not matched to a gene; V was cut back by 5 bases and J by 11 bases. Germline lookup yields CDR1 LNHNV and CDR2 YYDKDF (reference sequence). DNA of the CDR3: TGTGCCACCAGCCCCCCGAGGGACAGGGGGCGTTCATACACCTTC. Translating gives CATSPPRDRGRSYTF.

The genes are TRBV5-1 and TRBJ2-7; a possible D gene is TRBD2 (6 bases). This CDR3 is built from 15 residues. Germline V lookup: CDR1 SGHRS, CDR2 YFSETQ. Trimming took 3 bases from V and 3 from J, leaving 16 bases between them. The chain's CDR3 is CASSSGGAAGYEQYF. The CDR3 coding sequence is TGCGCCAGCAGCTCCGGAGGGGCCGCGGGCTACGAGCAGTACTTC.

This chain joins TRBV19 and TRBJ1-3; no definite D call. The CDR3 runs 15 residues. CDR1 and CDR2 (germline): LNHDA, SQIVND (reference sequence). V lost 3 bases to trimming and J lost 0 bases, with 9 bases between them. The chain's CDR3 is CASSIVADSGNTIYF. The CDR3 coding sequence is TGTGCCAGTAGTATCGTGGCAGACTCTGGAAACACCATATATTTT.